Here is one T cell receptor (beta chain) with its context. These data belong to a study of blood T cell repertoires in COVID-19. Overall study context: Spain, Italy and the United States supplied samples that represented acute and convalescent COVID-19.

From germline, CDR1 is SGHAT and CDR2 FQNNGV. V dropped 0 bases and J dropped 4; count of bases not matched to a gene: 8. The CDR3 has 16 amino acids. Residents of around 24 US areas, aged roughly 18 to 95 years, made up the participants. TCRdb's copy holds only in-frame clones and misses some; the assay was immunoSEQ multiplex PCR. Of around 400,000 clones listed, more than 70% are singletons. This rearrangement joins TRBV11-2 to TRBJ1-1, with 7 bases fitting TRBD1. Sequenced sample: PBMCs or T cells enriched from blood (not recorded which). The clonotype was recovered from a woman under 30 who had been exposed to COVID-19. CDR3 DNA sequence: TGTGCCAGCAGCTTAGACAGGGGCAACAGGGGCACTGAAGCTTTCTTT. This sequence encodes CASSLDRGNRGTEAFF.